The subject of this entry is one T cell receptor beta chain. As yet, its antigen is unknown. The data originate from a study of a mutant IDH1 vaccine in newly diagnosed glioma. Across the study: Treated patients showed a male proportion of approximately 62%, a female proportion of about 40%, and a mean age of 40.4 years. Study-level points and caveats: Seemingly, top peripheral T cell clonotype changes bore no relation to pseudoprogression.

The time point here: baseline, week 1 (first vaccination visit). Treatment described: pre-vaccination baseline after standard-of-care therapy. V dropped 2 bases and J dropped 6 bases, with 14 bases sitting between them. The V gene's germline CDR1 is SGDLS and CDR2 YYNGEE. The CDR3 length is 14 residues. The data were produced by immunoSEQ multiplex PCR, yet TCRdb's version contains in-frame clones alone and is incomplete. The sample holds about 24,000 clones, approximately 93% seen once. This TCR derives from a man aged 25 to 45 with glioma. Sequencing used PBMCs, obtained from a glioma patient treated with radiotherapy, temozolomide or both. The rearrangement joins TRBV9 to TRBJ1-1; D might be TRBD1 (5 bases). The DNA of the CDR3 is TGTGCCAGCAGCGTGGACACCGTCAGGGCTGAAGCTTTCTTT. It specifies CASSVDTVRAEAFF.